This T cell receptor (beta chain) was identified during a study of blood T cell repertoires in COVID-19. Turning to the study itself: The United States, Italy and Spain were the sources of the acute and convalescent COVID-19 samples. From T cells, B-cell-depleted T cells, or PBMCs came the material, which was cDNA or gDNA.

Study processing details: Amplification from reference gene primers served as the basis for estimated nucleated cell counts. TCRdb's copy holds only in-frame clones and misses some; the assay was immunoSEQ multiplex PCR. V and J calls and clone size are as listed in that table; D and trimming were resolved from the DNA. The table lists around 130,000 clones, roughly 90% of them singletons. This CDR3 has 15 amino acids. Trimming at V came to 4 bases and at J to 6 bases, leaving 6 bases not matched to a gene. The germline V gene encodes CDR1 ENHRY and CDR2 SYGVKD. The V gene is TRBV10-3, the J gene TRBJ2-2; TRBD2 matches 9 bases. The specimen was peripheral blood. The sequence derives from a man in his sixties or seventies with active COVID-19. In nucleotides, the CDR3 is TGTGCCATCAGTGGACGCGGGGGGGTTGCCGGGGAGCTGTTTTTT. Translating it yields CAISGRGGVAGELFF.